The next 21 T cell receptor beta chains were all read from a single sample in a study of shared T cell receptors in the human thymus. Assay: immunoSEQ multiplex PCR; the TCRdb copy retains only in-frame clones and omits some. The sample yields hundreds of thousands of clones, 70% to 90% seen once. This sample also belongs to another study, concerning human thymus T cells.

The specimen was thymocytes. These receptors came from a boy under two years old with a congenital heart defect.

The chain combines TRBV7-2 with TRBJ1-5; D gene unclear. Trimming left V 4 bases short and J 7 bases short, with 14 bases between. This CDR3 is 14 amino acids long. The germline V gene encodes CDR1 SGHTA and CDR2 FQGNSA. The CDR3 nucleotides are TGTGCCAGCAGCTCCCCCCGACCGGGGCAGCCCCAGCATTTT. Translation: CASSSPRPGQPQHF.

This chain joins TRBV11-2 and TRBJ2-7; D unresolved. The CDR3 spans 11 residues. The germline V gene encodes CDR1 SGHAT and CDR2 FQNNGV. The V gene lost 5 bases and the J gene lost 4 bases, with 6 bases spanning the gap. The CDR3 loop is CASSRSYEQYF. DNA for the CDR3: TGTGCCAGCAGCAGGAGTTACGAGCAGTACTTC.

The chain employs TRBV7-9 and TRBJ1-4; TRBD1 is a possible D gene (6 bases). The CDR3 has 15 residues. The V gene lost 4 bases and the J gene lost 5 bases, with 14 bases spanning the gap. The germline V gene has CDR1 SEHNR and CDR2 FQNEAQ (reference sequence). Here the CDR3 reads CASSWRTVGNEKLFF. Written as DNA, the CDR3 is TGTGCCAGCAGCTGGAGGACAGTGGGAAATGAAAAACTGTTTTTT.

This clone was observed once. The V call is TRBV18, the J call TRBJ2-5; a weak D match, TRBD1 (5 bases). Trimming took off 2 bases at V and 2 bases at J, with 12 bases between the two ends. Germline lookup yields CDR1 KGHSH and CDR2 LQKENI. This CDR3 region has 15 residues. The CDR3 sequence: CASSPAGRWQETQYF. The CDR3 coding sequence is TGTGCCAGCTCACCAGCAGGGCGTTGGCAAGAGACCCAGTACTTC.

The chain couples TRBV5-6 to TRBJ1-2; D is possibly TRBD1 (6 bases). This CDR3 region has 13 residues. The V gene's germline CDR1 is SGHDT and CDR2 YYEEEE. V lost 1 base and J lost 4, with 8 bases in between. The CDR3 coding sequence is TGTGCCAGCAGCTTGCAAGGGGGCTATGGCTACACCTTC. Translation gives CASSLQGGYGYTF.

The chain's CDR3 is CASSVGTASSNYGYTF. In DNA form, the CDR3 reads TGTGCCAGCAGCGTAGGGACAGCCTCCTCTAACTATGGCTACACCTTC. This rearrangement joins TRBV9 to TRBJ1-2; maybe TRBD1 (6 bases). CDR1 is SGDLS, CDR2 YYNGEE, per germline. The CDR3 is made up of 16 amino acids. V lost 0 bases and J lost 0, with 12 bases in between.

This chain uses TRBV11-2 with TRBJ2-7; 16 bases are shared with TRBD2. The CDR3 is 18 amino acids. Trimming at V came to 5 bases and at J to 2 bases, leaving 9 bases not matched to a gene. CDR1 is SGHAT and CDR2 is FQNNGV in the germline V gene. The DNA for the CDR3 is TGTGCCAGCAGCCCCCATCCGGGACTAGCGGGAGGGCCCTACGAGCAGTACTTC. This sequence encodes CASSPHPGLAGGPYEQYF.

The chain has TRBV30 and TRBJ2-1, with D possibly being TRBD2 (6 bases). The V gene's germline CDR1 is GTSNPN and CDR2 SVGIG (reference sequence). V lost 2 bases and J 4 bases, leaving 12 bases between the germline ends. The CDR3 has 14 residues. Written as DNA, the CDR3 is TGTGCCTGGAGTTTCCGGGAGCCTTACAATGAGCAGTTCTTC. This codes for CAWSFREPYNEQFF.

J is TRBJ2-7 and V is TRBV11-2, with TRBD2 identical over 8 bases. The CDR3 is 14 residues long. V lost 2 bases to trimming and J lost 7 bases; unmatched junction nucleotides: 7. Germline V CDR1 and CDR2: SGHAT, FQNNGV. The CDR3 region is CASSLKLADWEQYF. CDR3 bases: TGTGCCAGCAGCTTAAAACTAGCGGACTGGGAGCAGTACTTC.

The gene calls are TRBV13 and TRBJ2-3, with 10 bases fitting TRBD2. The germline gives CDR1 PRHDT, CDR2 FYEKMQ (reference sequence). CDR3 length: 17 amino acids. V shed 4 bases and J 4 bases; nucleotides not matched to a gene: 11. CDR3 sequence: CASSSGTSAHGADTQYF. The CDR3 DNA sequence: TGTGCCAGCAGCTCGGGGACTAGCGCACATGGGGCAGATACGCAGTATTTT.

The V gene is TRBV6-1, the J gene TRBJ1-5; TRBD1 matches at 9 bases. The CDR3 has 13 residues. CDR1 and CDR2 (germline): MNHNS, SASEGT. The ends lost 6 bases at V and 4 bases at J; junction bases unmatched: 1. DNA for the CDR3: TGTGCCAGCAGAGGGACAGGGAATCAGCCCCAGCATTTT. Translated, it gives CASRGTGNQPQHF.

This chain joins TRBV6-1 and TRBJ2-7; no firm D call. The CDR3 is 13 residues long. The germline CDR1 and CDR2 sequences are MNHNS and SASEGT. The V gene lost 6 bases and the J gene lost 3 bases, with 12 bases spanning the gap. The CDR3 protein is CASRAIGHYEQYF. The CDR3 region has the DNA TGTGCCAGCAGAGCGATCGGCCACTACGAGCAGTACTTC.

The CDR3 DNA is TGTGCCAGCTCTCCCCGGGACAACCAAGAGACCCAGTACTTC. This encodes CASSPRDNQETQYF. The V gene is TRBV18, the J gene TRBJ2-5, with TRBD1 as a possible D gene (6 bases). Germline CDR1 KGHSH, CDR2 LQKENI. With 6 bases removed from V and 0 bases from J, the gap between germline ends came to 11 bases. The CDR3 runs to 14 residues.

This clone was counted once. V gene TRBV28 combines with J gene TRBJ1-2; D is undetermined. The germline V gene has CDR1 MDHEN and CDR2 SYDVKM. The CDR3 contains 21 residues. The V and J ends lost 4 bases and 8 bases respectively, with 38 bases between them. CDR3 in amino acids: CASSSLFPPEHNGELMSGYTF. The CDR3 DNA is TGTGCCAGCAGTTCGTTGTTTCCCCCGGAACATAATGGAGAACTTATGAGCGGCTACACCTTC.

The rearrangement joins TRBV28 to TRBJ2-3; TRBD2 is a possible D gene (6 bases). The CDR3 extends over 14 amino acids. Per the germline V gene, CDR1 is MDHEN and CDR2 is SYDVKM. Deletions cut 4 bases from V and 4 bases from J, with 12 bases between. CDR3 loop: CASSWTTAPDTQYF. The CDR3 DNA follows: TGTGCCAGCAGTTGGACTACCGCTCCAGATACGCAGTATTTT. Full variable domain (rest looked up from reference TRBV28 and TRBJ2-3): DVKVTQSSRYLVKRTGEKVFLECVQDMDHENMFWYRQDPGLGLRLIYFSYDVKMKEKGDIPEGYSVSREKKERFSLILESASTNQTSMYLCASSWTTAPDTQYFGPGTRLTVL.

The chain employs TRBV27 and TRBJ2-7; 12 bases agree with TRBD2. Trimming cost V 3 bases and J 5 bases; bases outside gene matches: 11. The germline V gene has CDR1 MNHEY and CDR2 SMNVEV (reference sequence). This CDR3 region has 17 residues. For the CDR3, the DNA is TGTGCCAGCAGTTTCCTGACTAGCGGGAGTCCGAGGCACGAGCAGTACTTC. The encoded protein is CASSFLTSGSPRHEQYF.

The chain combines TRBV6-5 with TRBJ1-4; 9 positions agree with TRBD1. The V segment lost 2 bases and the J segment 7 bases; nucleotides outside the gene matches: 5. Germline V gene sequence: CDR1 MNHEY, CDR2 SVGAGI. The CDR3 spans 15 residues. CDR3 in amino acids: CASSYEGQGPEKLFF. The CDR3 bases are TGTGCCAGCAGTTACGAGGGACAGGGCCCTGAAAAACTGTTTTTT.

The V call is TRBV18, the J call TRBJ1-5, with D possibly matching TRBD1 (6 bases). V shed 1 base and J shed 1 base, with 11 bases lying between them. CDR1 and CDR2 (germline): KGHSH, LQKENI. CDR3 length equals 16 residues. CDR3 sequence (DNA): TGTGCCAGCTCACCACGGGGGCCTAAGAGCAATCAGCCCCAGCATTTT. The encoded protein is CASSPRGPKSNQPQHF.

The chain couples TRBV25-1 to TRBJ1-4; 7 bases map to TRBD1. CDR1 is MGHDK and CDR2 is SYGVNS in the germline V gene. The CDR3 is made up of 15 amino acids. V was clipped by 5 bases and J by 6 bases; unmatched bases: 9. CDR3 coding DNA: TGTGCCAGCAGTCTACTTGACAGGGCGGATGAAAAACTGTTTTTT. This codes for CASSLLDRADEKLFF.

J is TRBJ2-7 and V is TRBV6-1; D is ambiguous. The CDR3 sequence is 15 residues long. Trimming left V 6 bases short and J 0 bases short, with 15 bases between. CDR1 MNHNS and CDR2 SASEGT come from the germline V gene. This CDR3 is CASSPTVRGSYEQYF. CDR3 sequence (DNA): TGTGCCAGCAGCCCTACGGTCCGCGGCTCCTACGAGCAGTACTTC.

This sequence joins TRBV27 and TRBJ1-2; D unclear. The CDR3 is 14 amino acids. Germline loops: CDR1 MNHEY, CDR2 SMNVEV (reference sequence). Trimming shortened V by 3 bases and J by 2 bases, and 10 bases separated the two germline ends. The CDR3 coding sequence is TGTGCCAGCAGTTTGGCAGGCCCAAACTATGGCTACACCTTC. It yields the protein CASSLAGPNYGYTF.